This TCR beta chain was sequenced for a study of regulatory T cells in long-lasting Graves disease. Sequencing libraries for TCR beta were prepared with iRepertoire HTBI primers and Arm-PCR of CDR3 regions. TCRdb itself ran the multiplex PCR reads through MiXCR, one entry per CDR3 protein. Among 250,000 to 300,000 distinct CDR3 sequences listed, approximately 18% were seen once. The V gene end was trimmed by 1 base and the J gene end by 4 bases; junction bases not matched to a gene: 3. Germline CDR1 MGHRA, CDR2 YSYEKL. The CDR3 is 15 amino acids. Described time point: newly diagnosed GD, antithyroid drugs for less than 3 months. Making the TCR library involved RNA that had been extracted from PBMCs. The sample was also reused in another study, on T cells in Graves' hyperthyroidism and ophthalmopathy. Turning to that study: A patient was excluded if there was uncontrolled infection, other autoimmune disease, pregnancy or lactation. The HTBI primer set was used in a first-round RT-PCR of the TCR CDR3.

Material: peripheral blood mononuclear cells (PBMCs), obtained at new diagnosis, from a patient treated with antithyroid drugs. The V and J genes are TRBV4-1 and TRBJ2-7; TRBD2 aligns across 11 bases. The receptor comes from a woman aged 25 to 39 with Graves disease. Written as DNA, the CDR3 is TGCGCCAGCAGCCAAGCGGGACTAGCGGCTTACGAGCAGTACTTC. Its translation is CASSQAGLAAYEQYF.